The clone carrying this T cell receptor (beta chain) was counted a single time. The source of the sample is a study of cytomegalovirus exposure and HLA in healthy donors. PCR amplification relied on 60 Vbeta primers (plus 13 Jbeta primers). Clones were sequenced by immunoSEQ multiplex PCR, and TCRdb holds only the in-frame ones, with some missing. The sample lists about 200,000 clones; approximately 79% were seen once. Input material: PBMCs. The origin of this receptor is a girl between 5 and 17 years old in good health and CMV-seropositive.

For the CDR3, the DNA is TGTGCCAGCAGCTTAGATCGGGCAGGGTTCACCGGGGAGCTGTTTTTT. Its protein is CASSLDRAGFTGELFF. The genes are TRBV11-2 and TRBJ2-2, with a tentative D call TRBD1 (5 bases). The V gene lost 0 bases and the J gene lost 4 bases, with 12 bases spanning the gap. CDR1 and CDR2 (germline): SGHAT, FQNNGV. The CDR3 is 16 residues long.